This TCR beta chain is drawn from a study of cytomegalovirus exposure and HLA in healthy donors. A multiplex PCR was run with 60 Vbeta primers and 13 Jbeta primers. Clones were sequenced by immunoSEQ multiplex PCR, and TCRdb holds only the in-frame ones, with some missing. The data hold 30,000 to 45,000 clones, with roughly 50% observed a single time. With respect to this clone: The antigen remains unidentified.

Germline values: CDR1 LGHNA, CDR2 YNFKEQ. The CDR3 has 16 amino acids. V lost 1 base and J 2 bases, leaving 11 bases between the germline ends. Points from the study as a whole: The HLA-A and HLA-B alleles of most subjects were reportedly predicted accurately from TCR beta sequences. CMV serostatus was the only immune exposure information that was available. Per a prior analysis, the majority of TCR beta V segments were productive roughly 90% or roughly 30% of the time.

The TCR sequence derives from a woman aged 40 to 50 in good health and CMV-seropositive. Sequenced: PBMCs. The V gene is TRBV4-2, the J gene TRBJ2-2; D remains ambiguous. CDR3 in amino acids: CASSQAPLVNTGELFF. The CDR3 DNA reads TGTGCCAGCAGCCAAGCTCCCCTAGTTAACACCGGGGAGCTGTTTTTT.